What follows are 32 T cell receptor beta chains derived from one specimen sequenced in a study of PD-L1 blockade in urothelial cancer. The assay was immunoSEQ multiplex PCR, and TCRdb's table has in-frame clones only and misses some. The table records approximately 50,000 clones, 84% of them present only once. The time point denotes: pretreatment peripheral blood. The input for sequencing was PBMCs, taken around atezolizumab (anti-PD-L1) treatment. The receptors originated from a middle-aged man with urothelial cancer.

Only one count was recorded for this clone. The CDR3 DNA reads as TGTGCCAGCAGTCCCTCCGGGGGGCTCAGCGAGCAGTTCTTC. This translates into CASSPSGGLSEQFF. The chain recombines TRBV27 with TRBJ2-1; D may be TRBD2 (7 bases). The germline V gene has CDR1 MNHEY and CDR2 SMNVEV (reference sequence). V lost 5 bases and J 10 bases, leaving 18 bases between the germline ends. The CDR3 totals 14 residues.

J is TRBJ2-2 and V is TRBV5-4; D may be TRBD2 (6 bases). The germline CDR1 and CDR2 sequences are SGHNT and YYREEE (reference sequence). V was shortened by 4 bases and J by 4 bases, with 14 bases between the two germline ends. This CDR3 comprises 15 residues. CDR3 nucleotide sequence: TGTGCCAGCAGCCCCCCGGGGGAGGTCACCGGGGAGCTGTTTTTT. Translation gives CASSPPGEVTGELFF.

The genes are TRBV7-9 and TRBJ1-2, with 10 bases lining up with TRBD1. CDR1 is SEHNR, CDR2 FQNEAQ, per germline (reference sequence). CDR3 length: 16 amino acids. Trimming cost V 5 bases and J 2 bases; bases outside gene matches: 8. Here the CDR3 DNA reads TGTGCCAGCAGCCCGACAGGGGGCAAAGAGAACTATGGCTACACCTTC. Amino acid sequence: CASSPTGGKENYGYTF. The whole variable domain, filled in from reference TRBV7-9 and TRBJ1-2, reads DTGVSQNPRHKITKRGQNVTFRCDPISEHNRLYWYRQTLGQGPEFLTYFQNEAQLEKSRLLSDRFSAERPKGSFSTLEIQRTEQGDSAMYLCASSPTGGKENYGYTFGSGTRLTVV.

The chain employs TRBV7-9 and TRBJ2-4, with 9 bases aligning to TRBD2. V shed 1 base and J 5 bases; nucleotides not matched to a gene: 12. The germline V gene encodes CDR1 SEHNR and CDR2 FQNEAQ (reference sequence). The CDR3 length is 18 residues. CDR3 nucleotide sequence: TGTGCCAGCAGCTTAGTAGTCGATAGCGGGAGACTCGAAAACATTCAGTACTTC. Its protein product is CASSLVVDSGRLENIQYF.

By its share, this clone is medium-sized. The chain is built from TRBV4-1 and TRBJ2-7; 7 bases align to TRBD1. The trim removed 3 bases at V and 3 bases at J, leaving 17 bases unmatched. Per germline, CDR1 MGHRA and CDR2 YSYEKL. The CDR3 is made up of 18 amino acids. CDR3 DNA: TGCGCCAGCAGCCACCCTGGACAGGAGGCCCTAAGACACTACGAGCAGTACTTC. This codes for CASSHPGQEALRHYEQYF.

V is TRBV6-1 and J is TRBJ2-2; D is perhaps TRBD2 (6 bases). Germline V gives CDR1 MNHNS, CDR2 SASEGT. Trimming stripped 2 bases from V and 0 bases from J, with 16 bases between. This CDR3 has 18 residues. The CDR3 bases are TGTGCCAGCAGTGAACTGGCGGGGAAAACCGCGAACACCGGGGAGCTGTTTTTT. It translates to CASSELAGKTANTGELFF.

The chain recombines TRBV10-2 with TRBJ1-6; 9 bases are a match to TRBD1. The V and J ends lost 7 bases and 8 bases, in that order; junction bases with no gene match: 9. The CDR3 is made up of 15 amino acids. From germline, CDR1 is WSHSY and CDR2 SAAADI. CDR3 in amino acids: CASNESRDRDSPLHF. Here the CDR3 DNA reads TGCGCCAGCAACGAGTCCCGGGACAGGGATTCACCCCTCCACTTT.

This rearrangement joins TRBV9 to TRBJ1-2, with D possibly TRBD1 on 5 matching bases. Germline loops: CDR1 SGDLS, CDR2 YYNGEE. V shed 4 bases and J shed 4 bases, with 14 bases lying between them. There are 14 residues in the CDR3. CDR3 coding DNA: TGTGCCAGCAGCCCTCAGGGTAGTAGCTATGGCTACACCTTC. Protein sequence: CASSPQGSSYGYTF. Looking up the rest from reference TRBV9 and TRBJ1-2 gives the full variable domain: DSGVTQTPKHLITATGQRVTLRCSPRSGDLSVYWYQQSLDQGLQFLIQYYNGEERAKGNILERFSAQQFPDLHSELNLSSLELGDSALYFCASSPQGSSYGYTFGSGTRLTVV.

This chain joins TRBV29-1 and TRBJ2-1; a possible D gene is TRBD2 (6 bases). The CDR3 contains 12 residues. Germline CDR1 and CDR2: SQVTM and ANQGSEA. V was trimmed by 3 bases and J by 7 bases, leaving 10 bases between them. The CDR3: CSVEPGGNEQFF. Written as DNA, the CDR3 is TGCAGCGTTGAGCCCGGGGGAAATGAGCAGTTCTTC.

Here the CDR3 reads CASSEGLADTDTQYF. The CDR3 DNA reads TGTGCCAGCAGTGAGGGACTAGCGGACACAGATACGCAGTATTTT. The chain carries TRBV6-4 and TRBJ2-3, with TRBD2 identical over 11 bases. CDR1 MRHNA and CDR2 SNTAGT come from the germline V gene. The V gene end was trimmed by 3 bases and the J gene end by 2 bases; junction bases not matched to a gene: 1. The CDR3 consists of 15 residues.

V and J are TRBV5-1 and TRBJ2-7; 16 positions agree with TRBD2. CDR1 and CDR2 from the germline V gene are SGHRS and YFSETQ. V was clipped by 0 bases and J by 5 bases; unmatched bases: 11. The CDR3 sequence is 19 residues long. As DNA, the CDR3 is TGCGCCAGCAGCTTGGTTTCGACAGGGACTAGCGGGAGGGGCCACGAGCAGTACTTC. As protein: CASSLVSTGTSGRGHEQYF.

This clone showed up just a few times. The chain recombines TRBV2 with TRBJ1-5; D remains unclear. The V end lost 1 base, the J end lost 9 bases, and 13 bases lay between the germline ends. CDR1 SNHLY and CDR2 FYNNEI come from the germline V gene. The CDR3 length is 14 residues. In DNA, the CDR3 is TGTGCCAGCAGTGAAGAGGTCCTCAGGCGGCCCCAGCATTTT. This translates into CASSEEVLRRPQHF.

V is TRBV28 and J is TRBJ1-2; 8 bases agree with TRBD1. V gave up 7 bases and J gave up 4 bases; unmatched junction bases: 5. The germline CDR1 and CDR2 sequences are MDHEN and SYDVKM. CDR3 length: 13 residues. The CDR3 loop is CASTGQGPYGYTF. DNA for the CDR3: TGTGCCAGCACAGGACAGGGTCCCTATGGCTACACCTTC.

The chain recombines TRBV10-3 with TRBJ1-5, with 7 nucleotides matching TRBD1. The CDR3 runs to 15 residues. Germline V gives CDR1 ENHRY, CDR2 SYGVKD. V shed 2 bases, J shed 0 bases, and the junction held 1 base outside the gene matches. CDR3 loop: CAISEDRDSNQPQHF. In DNA form, the CDR3 reads TGTGCCATCAGTGAGGACAGGGATAGCAATCAGCCCCAGCATTTT.

The J gene is TRBJ1-2, the V gene TRBV6-1, with 8 bases aligning to TRBD1. V trimming: 3 bases; J trimming: 3 bases; junction bases outside the gene matches: 0. The CDR3 is made up of 13 amino acids. The V gene's germline CDR1 is MNHNS and CDR2 SASEGT. The DNA of the CDR3 is TGTGCCAGCAGTGAGACAGGGGACTATGGCTACACCTTC. This sequence encodes CASSETGDYGYTF.

The CDR3 nucleotides read TGTGCCAGCTCACCGCGACAGGGGGTTGATTTTGATACGCAGTATTTT. This gives the protein CASSPRQGVDFDTQYF. J is TRBJ2-3 and V is TRBV18; 9 positions match TRBD1. Germline V gene data show CDR1 as KGHSH and CDR2 as LQKENI. V dropped 3 bases and J dropped 6; count of bases not matched to a gene: 10. The CDR3 runs 16 residues.

V and J are TRBV27 and TRBJ1-1; D uncertain. The CDR3 runs 15 residues. Looked up from germline, CDR1 is MNHEY and CDR2 is SMNVEV (reference sequence). The V end lost 1 base, the J end lost 4 bases, and 13 bases lay between the germline ends. This chain's CDR3 is CASSLWSPMSTEAFF. The CDR3 DNA follows: TGTGCCAGCAGTTTATGGTCGCCCATGAGCACTGAAGCTTTCTTT.

The chain combines TRBV19 with TRBJ1-1; tentative D call: TRBD1 (6 bases). This CDR3 has 15 residues. Germline lookup yields CDR1 LNHDA and CDR2 SQIVND (reference sequence). Trimming removed 7 bases from V and 3 bases from J, with 18 bases in between. The CDR3 sequence: CASKEGDIRHTEAFF. CDR3 bases: TGTGCCAGTAAAGAAGGGGACATACGACACACTGAAGCTTTCTTT.

The chain employs TRBV7-8 and TRBJ2-2, with D maybe TRBD1 (6 bases). Germline loops: CDR1 SGHVS, CDR2 FQNEAQ. Trimming pared 5 bases from V and 2 bases from J, leaving 15 bases between. The CDR3 totals 16 residues. The CDR3 DNA sequence: TGTGCCAGCAGCCGATACAGGGTCCTAAACACCGGGGAGCTGTTTTTT. This codes for CASSRYRVLNTGELFF.

The chain carries TRBV15 and TRBJ2-7; possible D gene TRBD1, 6 bases. The germline CDR1 and CDR2 sequences are LNHNV and YYDKDF (reference sequence). The CDR3 runs to 16 residues. The V end was cut by 3 bases, the J end by 2 bases, with 17 bases between. This chain's CDR3 is CATSRGSGDTAYEQYF. CDR3 sequence (DNA): TGTGCCACCAGCAGGGGTTCAGGGGACACGGCCTACGAGCAGTACTTC.

V gene TRBV5-6 combines with J gene TRBJ2-2; possible D gene TRBD1, 6 bases. Germline loops: CDR1 SGHDT, CDR2 YYEEEE. Trimming removed 2 bases from V and 2 bases from J, with 10 bases in between. This CDR3 contains 15 residues. CDR3 in DNA: TGTGCCAGCAGCTTTTTAGGGGGAAACACCGGGGAGCTGTTTTTT. Encoded protein: CASSFLGGNTGELFF.

The chain links TRBV11-2 to TRBJ1-1; D remains unclear. The V gene lost 5 bases and the J gene lost 4 bases, with 17 bases spanning the gap. The CDR3 totals 15 residues. The germline V gene has CDR1 SGHAT and CDR2 FQNNGV. The CDR3 here is CASSPNFTPITEAFF. The CDR3 nucleotides are TGTGCCAGCAGCCCCAATTTTACACCCATCACTGAAGCTTTCTTT.

The gene calls are TRBV5-6 and TRBJ2-5, with TRBD1 identical over 9 bases. Losses at the gene ends were 3 bases for V and 5 bases for J; bases not matched to a gene: 2. The CDR3 is made up of 13 amino acids. Germline assignment: CDR1 SGHDT and CDR2 YYEEEE. CDR3 sequence: CASSYRGLETQYF. For the CDR3, the DNA is TGTGCCAGCAGCTACAGGGGGCTGGAGACCCAGTACTTC.

This chain joins TRBV9 and TRBJ2-2, with 10 bases that match TRBD2. CDR1 SGDLS and CDR2 YYNGEE come from the germline V gene. The V gene end was trimmed by 0 bases and the J gene end by 7 bases; junction bases not matched to a gene: 6. This CDR3 has 16 amino acids. The CDR3 loop is CASSVGTSGNYGELFF. CDR3 nucleotide sequence: TGTGCCAGCAGCGTAGGTACTAGCGGGAACTACGGGGAGCTGTTTTTT.

A word on this clone: No DNA is shown, since the ends of the CDR3 on it are uncertain; the CDR3 is the one TCRdb lists. The J gene is TRBJ2-5, the V gene TRBV27; the table's TRBD1 call for D was not verified on the DNA. Including both end residues, the CDR3 is 14 amino acids long. Germline values: CDR1 MNHEY, CDR2 SMNVEV (reference sequence). CDR3 sequence reads: CASSSSDRGETQYF.

The chain carries TRBV25-1 and TRBJ1-5, with D uncertain. Germline V CDR1 and CDR2: MGHDK, SYGVNS. V dropped 7 bases and J dropped 2 bases, with 9 bases sitting between them. This CDR3 spans 13 amino acids. CDR3 loop: CASMEVGNQPQHF. CDR3 DNA: TGTGCCAGCATGGAGGTCGGCAATCAGCCCCAGCATTTT. Full variable domain (outside the CDR3, taken from reference TRBV25-1 and TRBJ1-5): EADIYQTPRYLVIGTGKKITLECSQTMGHDKMYWYQQDPGMELHLIHYSYGVNSTEKGDLSSESTVSRIRTEHFPLTLESARPSHTSQYLCASMEVGNQPQHFGDGTRLSIL.

V is TRBV11-2 and J is TRBJ1-1; TRBD1 matches 8 bases. Germline loops: CDR1 SGHAT, CDR2 FQNNGV. This CDR3 region has 13 residues. The trim removed 5 bases at V and 7 bases at J, leaving 6 bases unmatched. The DNA of the CDR3 is TGTGCCAGCAGCCCCCGGACAGGGTATGAAGCTTTCTTT. Protein: CASSPRTGYEAFF.

This chain connects TRBV7-8 to TRBJ2-7, with 11 bases identical to TRBD2. The V segment lost 1 base and the J segment 2 bases; nucleotides outside the gene matches: 7. The germline V gene has CDR1 SGHVS and CDR2 FQNEAQ. The CDR3 length is 17 residues. DNA for the CDR3: TGTGCCAGCAGCTTAGGCGTACTAGCGGGAGCGCCCTACGAGCAGTACTTC. Its protein is CASSLGVLAGAPYEQYF.

The chain has TRBV19 and TRBJ1-1; D not resolved. Trimming left V 5 bases short and J 6 bases short, with 19 bases between. The CDR3 is 15 residues long. CDR1 and CDR2 (germline): LNHDA, SQIVND (reference sequence). CDR3 bases: TGTGCCAGTAGTCAGAGGGAGGGCGCGGGAGCTGAAGCTTTCTTT. It translates to CASSQREGAGAEAFF.

The chain couples TRBV5-1 to TRBJ2-1; tentative D call: TRBD2 (5 bases). The CDR3 is made up of 15 amino acids. Per the germline V gene, CDR1 is SGHRS and CDR2 is YFSETQ. V dropped 0 bases and J dropped 6 bases, with 13 bases sitting between them. CDR3 in DNA: TGCGCCAGCAGCTTGGAACCTCTGGCGGGCAATGAGCAGTTCTTC. Its translation: CASSLEPLAGNEQFF. Variable domain in full (rest from reference TRBV5-1 and TRBJ2-1): KAGVTQTPRYLIKTRGQQVTLSCSPISGHRSVSWYQQTPGQGLQFLFEYFSETQRNKGNFPGRFSGRQFSNSRSEMNVSTLELGDSALYLCASSLEPLAGNEQFFGPGTRLTVL.

This clone was seen more than once but under ten times. The chain employs TRBV27 and TRBJ1-2, with 7 bases fitting TRBD1. CDR1 and CDR2 (germline): MNHEY, SMNVEV (reference sequence). V shed 3 bases, J shed 4 bases, and the junction held 2 bases outside the gene matches. The CDR3 totals 13 residues. For the CDR3, the DNA is TGTGCCAGCAGTTTCTCAGGGGGCTATGGCTACACCTTC. Encoded protein: CASSFSGGYGYTF.

The chain links TRBV10-1 to TRBJ2-5; D might be TRBD2 (5 bases). Trimming stripped 4 bases from V and 3 bases from J, with 9 bases between. Germline V CDR1 and CDR2: WNHNN, SYGVQD (reference sequence). The CDR3 contains 13 residues. Written as DNA, the CDR3 is TGCGCCAGCAGTGGAAGCGGTAAAGAGACCCAGTACTTC. It codes for CASSGSGKETQYF.